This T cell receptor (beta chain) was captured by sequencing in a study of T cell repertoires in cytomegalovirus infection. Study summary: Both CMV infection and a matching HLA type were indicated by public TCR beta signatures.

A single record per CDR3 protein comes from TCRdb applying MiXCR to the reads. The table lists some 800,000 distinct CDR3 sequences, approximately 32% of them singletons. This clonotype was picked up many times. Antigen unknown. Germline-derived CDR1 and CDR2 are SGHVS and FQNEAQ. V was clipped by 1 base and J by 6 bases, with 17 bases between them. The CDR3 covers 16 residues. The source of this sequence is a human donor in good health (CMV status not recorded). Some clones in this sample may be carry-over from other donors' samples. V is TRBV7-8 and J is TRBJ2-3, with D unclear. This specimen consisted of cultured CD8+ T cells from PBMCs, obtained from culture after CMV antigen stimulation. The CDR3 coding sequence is TGTGCCAGCAGCTTAGTGAGGACCCAAATATGGGATACGCAGTATTTT. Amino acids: CASSLVRTQIWDTQYF.